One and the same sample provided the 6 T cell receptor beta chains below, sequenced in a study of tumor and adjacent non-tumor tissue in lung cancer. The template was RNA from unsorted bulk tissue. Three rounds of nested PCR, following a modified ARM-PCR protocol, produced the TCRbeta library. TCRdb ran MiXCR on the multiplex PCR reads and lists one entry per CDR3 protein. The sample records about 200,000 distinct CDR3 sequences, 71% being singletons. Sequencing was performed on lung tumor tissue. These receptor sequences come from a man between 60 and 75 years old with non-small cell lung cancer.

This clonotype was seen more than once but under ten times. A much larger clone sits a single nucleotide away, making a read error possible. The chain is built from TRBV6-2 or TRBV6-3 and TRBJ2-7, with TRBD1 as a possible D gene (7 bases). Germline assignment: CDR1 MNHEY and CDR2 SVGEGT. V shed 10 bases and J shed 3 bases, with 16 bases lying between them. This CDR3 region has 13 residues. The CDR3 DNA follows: TGTGCCACCCCGGGGGACAGTATCTACGAGCAGTACTTC. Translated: CATPGDSIYEQYF.

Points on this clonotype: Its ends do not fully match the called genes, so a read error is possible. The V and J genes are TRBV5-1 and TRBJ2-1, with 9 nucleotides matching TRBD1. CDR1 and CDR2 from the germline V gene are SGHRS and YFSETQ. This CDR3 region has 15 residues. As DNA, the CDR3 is TGCACCAGCAACTCGGACAGGGGACCCTACAATGAGCAGTTCTTC. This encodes CTSNSDRGPYNEQFF. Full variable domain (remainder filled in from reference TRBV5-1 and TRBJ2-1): KAGVTQTPRYLIKTRGQQVTLSCSPISGHRSVSWYQQTPGQGLQFLFEYFSETQRNKGNFPGRFSGRQFSNSRSEMNVSTLELGDSALYLCTSNSDRGPYNEQFFGPGTRLTVL.

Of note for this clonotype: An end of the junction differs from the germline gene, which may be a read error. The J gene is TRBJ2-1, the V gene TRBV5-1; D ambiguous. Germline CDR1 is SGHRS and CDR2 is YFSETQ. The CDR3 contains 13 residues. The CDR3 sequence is CASSLGHNNGQFF. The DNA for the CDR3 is TGCGCCAGCAGCTTGGGACACAACAATGGGCAGTTCTTC.

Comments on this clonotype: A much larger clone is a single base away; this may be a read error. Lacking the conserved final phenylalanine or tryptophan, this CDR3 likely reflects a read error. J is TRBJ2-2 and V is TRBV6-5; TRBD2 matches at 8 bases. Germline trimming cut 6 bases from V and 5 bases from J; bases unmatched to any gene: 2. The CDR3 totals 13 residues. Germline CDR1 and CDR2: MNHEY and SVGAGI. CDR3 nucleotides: TGTGCCAGCAGCGGGAGGGGAACCGGGGAGCTGTTTTAT. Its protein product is CASSGRGTGELFY.

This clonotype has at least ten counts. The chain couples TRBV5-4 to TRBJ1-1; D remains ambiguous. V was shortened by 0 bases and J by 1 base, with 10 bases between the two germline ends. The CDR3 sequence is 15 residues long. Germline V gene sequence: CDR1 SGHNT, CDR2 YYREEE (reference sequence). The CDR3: CASSLAPTANTEAFF. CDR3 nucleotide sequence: TGTGCCAGCAGCTTGGCCCCTACAGCGAACACTGAAGCTTTCTTT. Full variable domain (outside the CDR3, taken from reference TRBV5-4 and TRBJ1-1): ETGVTQSPTHLIKTRGQQVTLRCSSQSGHNTVSWYQQALGQGPQFIFQYYREEENGRGNFPPRFSGLQFPNYSSELNVNALELDDSALYLCASSLAPTANTEAFFGQGTRLTVV.

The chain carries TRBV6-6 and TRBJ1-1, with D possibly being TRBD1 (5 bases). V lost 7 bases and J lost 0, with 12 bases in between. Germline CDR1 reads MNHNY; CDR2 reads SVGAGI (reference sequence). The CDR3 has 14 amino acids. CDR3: CASKLTAMNTEAFF. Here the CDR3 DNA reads TGTGCCAGCAAATTGACAGCTATGAACACTGAAGCTTTCTTT.